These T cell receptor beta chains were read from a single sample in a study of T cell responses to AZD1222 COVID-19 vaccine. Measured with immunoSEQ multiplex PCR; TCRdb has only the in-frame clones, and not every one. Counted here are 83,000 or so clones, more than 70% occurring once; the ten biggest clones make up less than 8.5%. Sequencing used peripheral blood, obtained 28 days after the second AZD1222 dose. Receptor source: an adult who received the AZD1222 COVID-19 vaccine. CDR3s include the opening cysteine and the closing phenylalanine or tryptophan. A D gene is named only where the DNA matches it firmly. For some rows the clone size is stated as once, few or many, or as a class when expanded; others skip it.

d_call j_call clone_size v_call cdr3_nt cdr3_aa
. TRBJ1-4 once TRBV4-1 TGCGCCAGCAGCCAAGCGAACACTGAAAAACTGTTTTTT CASSQANTEKLFF
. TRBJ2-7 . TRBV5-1 TGCGCCAGCAGCCCAACGGGATTGTACGAGCAGTACTTC CASSPTGLYEQYF
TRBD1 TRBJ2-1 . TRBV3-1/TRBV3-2 TGTGCCAGCAGCCTGAAGGGGGCGAATGAGCAGTTCTTC CASSLKGANEQFF
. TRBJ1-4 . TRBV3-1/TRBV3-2 TGTGCCAGCAGCCAATCAGCGGCTCCAAATGAAAAACTGTTTTTT CASSQSAAPNEKLFF
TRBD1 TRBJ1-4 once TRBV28 TGTGCCAGCAGCCGCGACAGGGGGCGTGAAAAACTGTTTTTT CASSRDRGREKLFF
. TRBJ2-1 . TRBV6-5 TGTGCCAGCAGGGAGCTTGGACAGTACAATGAGCAGTTCTTC CASRELGQYNEQFF
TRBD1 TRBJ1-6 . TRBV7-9 TGTGCCAGCAGCTTAATAGGGACAGATTCACCCCTCCACTTT CASSLIGTDSPLHF
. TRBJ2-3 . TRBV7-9 TGTGCCAGCAGCCCATACATAGGTAGCACAGATACGCAGTATTTT CASSPYIGSTDTQYF
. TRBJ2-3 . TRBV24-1 TGTGCCACCAGTGATTCCAAACAGGGAGGTGGTTTGGGTACGCAGTATTTT CATSDSKQGGGLGTQYF
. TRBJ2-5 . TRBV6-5 TGTGCCGCCGTCCGGCAGGCTCAAGAGACCCAGTACTTC CAAVRQAQETQYF
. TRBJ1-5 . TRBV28 TGTGCCAGCAGTTCCTCAGGGGCCTACAATCAGCCCCAGCATTTT CASSSSGAYNQPQHF
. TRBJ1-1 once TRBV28 TGTGCCAGCAGTTCTCGGGGGGGAAACACTGAAGCTTTCTTT CASSSRGGNTEAFF
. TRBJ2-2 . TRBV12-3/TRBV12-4 TGTGCCAGCAGTTTACAGATCACCGGGGAGCTGTTTTTT CASSLQITGELFF
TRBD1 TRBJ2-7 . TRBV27 TGTGCCAGCGGACAGGGAGCCTACGAGCAGTACTTC CASGQGAYEQYF
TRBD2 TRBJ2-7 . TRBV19 TGTGCCAGTAGTATCGGGTCTAGCGGAGACTACGAGCAGTACTTC CASSIGSSGDYEQYF
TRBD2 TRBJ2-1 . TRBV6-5 TGTGCCAGCAAAAGGACTAGCTTCGGTGAGGGTGAGCAGTTCTTC CASKRTSFGEGEQFF
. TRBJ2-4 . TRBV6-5 TGTGCCAGCAGTAGCCGGGGTGCCAAAAACATTCAGTACTTC CASSSRGAKNIQYF
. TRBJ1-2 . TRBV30 TGTGCCTGGAGTGCGGGGAACTATGGCTACACCTTC CAWSAGNYGYTF
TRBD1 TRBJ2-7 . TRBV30 TGTGCCTGGAGAGGACAGGGGGCCTCCTACGAGCAGTACTTC CAWRGQGASYEQYF
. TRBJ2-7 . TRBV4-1 TGCGCCAGCAGCCACGAACCGACAGCCGGCTACGAGCAGTACTTC CASSHEPTAGYEQYF
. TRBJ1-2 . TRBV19 TGTGCCAGTGGGGCAGGCCCTAACTATGGCTACACCTTC CASGAGPNYGYTF
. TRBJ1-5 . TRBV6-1 TGTGCCAGCAGTGAAGCGCAGGCGGCAGGCAATCAGCCCCAGCATTTT CASSEAQAAGNQPQHF
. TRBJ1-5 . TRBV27 TGTGCCAGCAGTTTGGGAGGGAACAATCAGCCCCAGCATTTT CASSLGGNNQPQHF
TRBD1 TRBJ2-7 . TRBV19 TGTGCCAGTAGTATTCTAGGGACAGGCTACGAGCAGTACTTC CASSILGTGYEQYF
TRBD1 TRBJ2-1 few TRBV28 TGTGCCAGCAGTTCCGGGACAGGCTACAATGAGCAGTTCTTC CASSSGTGYNEQFF
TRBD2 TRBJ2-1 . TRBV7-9 TGTGCCAGCAGCTCTGGGACTAGGGTCGACAATGAGCAGTTCTTC CASSSGTRVDNEQFF
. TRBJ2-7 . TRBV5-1 TGCGCCAGCAGCTTACAGGGCTACGAGCAGTACTTC CASSLQGYEQYF
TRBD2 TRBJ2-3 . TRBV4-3 TGCGCCAGCAGCCAACAGCGGGGGGGCACAGATACGCAGTATTTT CASSQQRGGTDTQYF
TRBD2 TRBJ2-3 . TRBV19 TGTGCCAGTAGTATAGGGGCGGGAGTTAGCACAGATACGCAGTATTTT CASSIGAGVSTDTQYF
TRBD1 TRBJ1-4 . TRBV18 TGTGCCAGCTCACGGGGACAGGGCTCCACCGATAATGAAAAACTGTTTTTT CASSRGQGSTDNEKLFF
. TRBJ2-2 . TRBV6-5 TGTGCCAGCAGTTACTACAGAGGGAAGGACACCGGGGAGCTGTTTTTT CASSYYRGKDTGELFF
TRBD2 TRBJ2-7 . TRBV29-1 TGCAGCGTTGGGCTAGCGGGAGGCTACGAGCAGTACTTC CSVGLAGGYEQYF
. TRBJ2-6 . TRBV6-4 TGTGCCAGCAGTGGAGGCTCTGGGGCCAACGTCCTGACTTTC CASSGGSGANVLTF
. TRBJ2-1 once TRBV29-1 TGCAGCGTTTGTCGACTAATAGACGATGAGCAGTTCTTC CSVCRLIDDEQFF
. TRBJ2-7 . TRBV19 TGTGCCAGTAGTATGGGACGCGACCTCGAGCAGTACTTC CASSMGRDLEQYF
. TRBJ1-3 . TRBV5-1 TGCGCCAGCGCATCAGGGGCTTCTGGAAACACCATATATTTT CASASGASGNTIYF
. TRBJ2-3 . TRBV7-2 TGTGCCAGCAGCTTAGCGGGACGGGGGGATACGCAGTATTTT CASSLAGRGDTQYF
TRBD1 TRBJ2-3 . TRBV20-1 TGCAGTGCTAGTGACAGGGGGGCTACAAGCACAGATACGCAGTATTTT CSASDRGATSTDTQYF
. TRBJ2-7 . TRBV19 TGTGCCAGTAGCCTCCGGGGCCAGAGGGGCTACGAGCAGTACTTC CASSLRGQRGYEQYF
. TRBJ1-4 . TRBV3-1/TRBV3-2 TGTGCCAGCAGCCTAGAGGAGATGGGACATAATGAAAAACTGTTTTTT CASSLEEMGHNEKLFF
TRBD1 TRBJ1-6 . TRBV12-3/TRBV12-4 TGTGCCAGCAGCCAGGGGGGTAATTCACCCCTCCACTTT CASSQGGNSPLHF
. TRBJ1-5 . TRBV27 TGTGCCAGCTACAAGACAGGCTATGGCCAGCCCCAGCATTTT CASYKTGYGQPQHF
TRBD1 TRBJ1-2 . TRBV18 TGTGCCAGCTCACAGGACAGGGGGCGAGGAGGCTACACCTTC CASSQDRGRGGYTF
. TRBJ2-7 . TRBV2 TGTGCCAGCAGTGATAGAGTATTCTACGAGCAGTACTTC CASSDRVFYEQYF
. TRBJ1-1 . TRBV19 TGTGCCAGTAGTCCACTGTGGGCTGAAGCTTTCTTT CASSPLWAEAFF
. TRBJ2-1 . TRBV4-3 TGCGCCAGCAGCCAAGATGACAGGAGCTCCTACAATGAGCAGTTCTTC CASSQDDRSSYNEQFF
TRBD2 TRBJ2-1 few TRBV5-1 TGCGCCAGCAGCTCAGGTGGCGGGAGGACGTCAAATGAGCAGTTCTTC CASSSGGGRTSNEQFF
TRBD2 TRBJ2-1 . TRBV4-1 TGCGCCAGCAGCCAAGGACTAGCGTCCTACAATGAGCAGTTCTTC CASSQGLASYNEQFF